This entry is about one T cell receptor beta chain. Specified treatment: randomized to nivolumab then ipilimumab (arm A) or the reverse (arm B). PBMC sorting kept live CD3+CD8+ cells without CD19 or CD56. The CDR3 has 11 amino acids. CDR1 SEHNR and CDR2 FQNEAQ come from the germline V gene (reference sequence). V was shortened by 6 bases and J by 5 bases, with 7 bases between the two germline ends. Assay used: immunoSEQ multiplex PCR; TCRdb lists only in-frame clones, some missing. The sample has 15,000 or so clones; 65% to 75% are singletons. The record originates from a study of sequential checkpoint blockade in melanoma. Study context: First-line arms were nivolumab then ipilimumab, or the reverse, randomized 1:1. After both sequences, patients received maintenance nivolumab.

V and J are TRBV7-9 and TRBJ1-1, with D unresolved. Sequenced here: CD8+ T cells sorted from blood (inferred from file names), sampled from a patient given nivolumab and ipilimumab in sequence. This TCR derives from a human donor with melanoma. This CDR3 is CASRTTTEAFF. CDR3 bases: TGTGCCAGCAGGACTACGACTGAAGCTTTCTTT.